This TCR beta chain appears in the sequencing data of a study of T cell responses to AZD1222 COVID-19 vaccine. Only in-frame clones appear in the TCRdb table, and some are missing; sequencing was by immunoSEQ multiplex PCR. Seen here are 100,000 to 150,000 clones, 75% to 95% observed once, and the top ten hold more than 3.5%. Of note for this clone: The antigen is undetermined.

This CDR3 spans 13 amino acids. Trimming cost V 4 bases and J 3 bases, with 10 bases left between them. Study-level findings and limits: Spike-wide vaccine-associated CD4 TCRs dominated at 160-218 and 743-854. Recipients of AZD1222 seropositive at baseline numbered only five or six.

Sequenced here: peripheral blood, sampled 28 days after the second dose of the MenACWY control vaccine. The receptor was isolated from an adult who received the MenACWY meningococcal vaccine as a control. V gene TRBV12-3 or TRBV12-4 combines with J gene TRBJ2-7; TRBD1 is a possible D gene (5 bases). For the CDR3, the DNA is TGTGCCAGCAGTTATCAACAGGTCTACGAGCAGTACTTC. Translated: CASSYQQVYEQYF.